This TCR beta chain appears in the sequencing data of a study of Ad26.COV2.S vaccination and SARS-CoV-2 variants. A word on this clone: Its matching antigen is unknown.

Study-level results: Recipients given vaccine exceeded placebo recipients in spike-specific TCR breadth.

V was shortened by 2 bases and J by 5 bases, with 11 bases between the two germline ends. The CDR3 is 14 residues long. CDR1 and CDR2 (germline): MNHEY, SMNVEV (reference sequence). TCRdb's copy holds only in-frame clones and misses some; the assay was immunoSEQ multiplex PCR. The sample carries about 460,000 clones, about 89% recorded once. The treatment here: 15 to 20 received Ad26.COV2.S at low or high dose, single or two shots; several received placebo; per-sample allocation not given. After the first vaccine or placebo injection, samples were drawn on day 63. Adults aged 18-55 years in Boston included the donor.

The input for sequencing was peripheral blood, taken in a trial of Ad26.COV2.S vaccine versus placebo. The clonotype was recovered from a person aged 18-65 years who received the Ad26.COV2.S COVID-19 vaccine or a placebo. V usage is TRBV27 and J usage is TRBJ2-3; D is unclear. For the CDR3, the DNA is TGTGCCAGCAGTTTAGCATCCTCCCAAGATACGCAGTATTTT. Protein: CASSLASSQDTQYF.